A selection of T cell receptor beta chains follows, all from one sample in a study of post-analysis software for immune sequencing data. TCRdb called the PCR reads again in MiXCR, with one record for every CDR3 protein. Among hundreds of thousands of distinct CDR3 sequences listed, approximately 60% were seen once. The sample consisted of blood. These TCRs come from a girl aged 2-9 years with multiple sclerosis. Each CDR3 is given with its conserved first and last residue. A D gene is named only where the DNA matches it firmly. Some rows mark clone size as missing; the rest say once, few, many or name a class of expanded clone.

many	TRBV29-1	-	TRBJ2-5	TGCAGCGTTGATAGCGGAGAGACCCAGTACTTC	CSVDSGETQYF
few	TRBV4-2	-	TRBJ2-3	TGTGCCAGCAGCCTCGTCCGCCAGGGGAGCACAGATACGCAGTATTTT	CASSLVRQGSTDTQYF
-	TRBV4-1	-	TRBJ2-5	TGCGCCAGCAGCCAAGCCCGAACAGGGTGGGAGACCCAGTACTTC	CASSQARTGWETQYF
-	TRBV25-1	TRBD1	TRBJ1-2	TGTACCAGCAGTGAGACAGGGGGCTACACCTTC	CTSSETGGYTF
-	TRBV20-1	-	TRBJ2-5	TGCAGTGCACGAAGGCCGGGGGTAGGGGCAGAGACCCAGTACTTC	CSARRPGVGAETQYF
-	TRBV6-5	-	TRBJ2-7	TGTGCCAGCAGTTACTCTGGAGGGGAAGGCTACGAGCAGTACTTC	CASSYSGGEGYEQYF
-	TRBV14	-	TRBJ1-2	TGTGCCAGCAGCCAAAGGGGGTCCGACGGCTTCACCTTC	CASSQRGSDGFTF
-	TRBV28	TRBD2	TRBJ2-3	TGTGCCAGCAGTTTTTTTGGGCTAGCGGATATTAGCACAGATACGCAGTATTTT	CASSFFGLADISTDTQYF
few	TRBV10-3	TRBD2	TRBJ2-1	TGTGCCATCAGCAGACCCGCGGGGGAAAACAATGAGCAGTTCTTC	CAISRPAGENNEQFF
-	TRBV12-3/TRBV12-4	-	TRBJ2-7	TGTGCCAGCAGTAGATCTAGCGCCGAGCAGTACTTC	CASSRSSAEQYF
-	TRBV3-1	TRBD2	TRBJ2-3	TGTGCCAGCAGCCAAGAGCCTAGCGGGGGGATGTTAATCGCAGATACGCAGTATTTT	CASSQEPSGGMLIADTQYF
-	TRBV29-1	TRBD2	TRBJ2-3	TGCAGCGTTGGGCGGGGGTCTAGCACAGATACGCAGTATTTT	CSVGRGSSTDTQYF
-	TRBV25-1	-	TRBJ1-6	TGTGCCAGCAGTGAATATGCGGCAGGAAATAATTCACCCCTCCACTTT	CASSEYAAGNNSPLHF
-	TRBV6-5	-	TRBJ2-3	TGTGCCAGCAGTTACGCTGAGAGCACAGATACGCAGTATTTT	CASSYAESTDTQYF
few	TRBV5-1	-	TRBJ2-7	TGCGCCAGCAGCTTGCCGGACGCCTACGAGCAGTACTTC	CASSLPDAYEQYF
-	TRBV20-1	TRBD1	TRBJ1-5	TGCAGTGCTAGAGCGACAGGGGGCCAGTATCAGCCCCAGCATTTT	CSARATGGQYQPQHF
-	TRBV29-1	TRBD2	TRBJ2-1	TGCAGCGTTGAAGATGTTGCGGGAGAGGTAATCAATGAGCGGTTCTTC	CSVEDVAGEVINERFF
-	TRBV18	TRBD2	TRBJ2-1	TGTGCCAGCTCACCAAGGGACGTACTAGCGGGGGACAATGAGCAGTTCTTC	CASSPRDVLAGDNEQFF
-	TRBV7-9	-	TRBJ2-7	TGTGCCAGCAGCTTCTCACGTCAGGGATCCTACGAAGTGCAGTACTTC	CASSFSRQGSYEVQYF
once	TRBV2	-	TRBJ1-1	TGTGCCAGTCGGAGGGGAATCGACACTGAAGCTTTCTTT	CASRRGIDTEAFF
few	TRBV29-1	TRBD2	TRBJ2-5	TGCAGCGCGGAGCGGGGTCGGGCGGAGACCCAGTACTTC	CSAERGRAETQYF
-	TRBV29-1	TRBD1	TRBJ2-1	TGCAGCGTGAATACAGGGGGCGCCGAAAATGAGCAGTTCTTC	CSVNTGGAENEQFF
-	TRBV29-1	-	TRBJ2-4	TGCAGCGTTGATGTGGCTAACATTCAGTACTTC	CSVDVANIQYF
few	TRBV9	TRBD2	TRBJ2-1	TGTGCCAGCAGCTCAGAGGGGACTAGCGGGAGTAGAGATGAGCAGTTCTTC	CASSSEGTSGSRDEQFF
-	TRBV12-3/TRBV12-4	TRBD2	TRBJ2-3	TGTGCCAGCAGGGAGCGGGGGGTGACAGATACGCAGTATTTT	CASRERGVTDTQYF
-	TRBV27	TRBD1	TRBJ2-1	TGTGCCAGCGGACAGGTCGCGTCCAATGAGCAGTTCTTC	CASGQVASNEQFF
-	TRBV7-3	-	TRBJ1-1	TGTGCCAGCAGCTTAGAACAGGGTCTGAACACTGAAGCTTTCTTT	CASSLEQGLNTEAFF
-	TRBV29-1	TRBD1	TRBJ1-1	TGCAGCGTTGATAACAGGGGGGAGGGGACTGAAGCTTTCTTT	CSVDNRGEGTEAFF
-	TRBV20-1	TRBD2	TRBJ2-1	TGCAGTGCCCTCCTGGCGGGAGATGCCTACAATGAGCAGTTCTTC	CSALLAGDAYNEQFF
-	TRBV5-1	TRBD2	TRBJ2-4	TGCGCCAGCAGCTTGGCCGGTGGGGGGGTTCAGTACTTC	CASSLAGGGVQYF
-	TRBV29-1	TRBD2	TRBJ2-7	TGCAGCGTTGAAGGACTAGCGGAGACCTACGAGCAGTACTTC	CSVEGLAETYEQYF
-	TRBV20-1	-	TRBJ2-1	TGCAGTGCTGTCTGGCAAGCCTTCGCGCTCCATGAGCAGTTCTTC	CSAVWQAFALHEQFF
few	TRBV20-1	-	TRBJ2-5	TGCAGTACTAACAATCCGGGACACAAAGAGACCCAGTACTTC	CSTNNPGHKETQYF
-	TRBV28	TRBD2	TRBJ2-1	TGTGCCAGCAGTCCACCGCCCCCCTCTAGCGGGAGTTACAATGAGCAGTTCTTC	CASSPPPPSSGSYNEQFF
-	TRBV7-9	-	TRBJ2-5	TGTGCCAGCAGCCCCCTCCGTGACGGAAAGGGAGAGACCCAGTACTTC	CASSPLRDGKGETQYF
-	TRBV6-2/TRBV6-3	TRBD2	TRBJ2-7	TGTGCCAGCAGCCCTGGGACTAGCGGGAGCACCTACGAGCAGTACTTC	CASSPGTSGSTYEQYF
few	TRBV12-3/TRBV12-4	TRBD1	TRBJ1-2	TGTGCCAGCAGCCTGACAGGGGGCGTCTATGGCTACACCTTC	CASSLTGGVYGYTF
-	TRBV4-1	TRBD2	TRBJ2-3	TGCGCCAGCAGCCAACCACTAGCGGGAGAACGAGATACGCAGTATTTT	CASSQPLAGERDTQYF
-	TRBV27	-	TRBJ2-7	TGTGCCAGCAGTTTAATCCCTGTAGGCTACGAGCAGTACTTC	CASSLIPVGYEQYF
-	TRBV20-1	-	TRBJ1-2	TGCAGTGCTAAAGGGTTTGGGGGCTACACCTTC	CSAKGFGGYTF
few	TRBV5-1	TRBD1	TRBJ2-1	TGCGCCAGCAGCGCAGGACAGGGGAGCAATGAGCAGTTCTTC	CASSAGQGSNEQFF
-	TRBV20-1	-	TRBJ2-3	TGCAGTGCTAGAGATGGGTTGGTGGGTCTAGAAACGCAGTATTTT	CSARDGLVGLETQYF
few	TRBV7-2	TRBD1	TRBJ2-5	TGTGCCAGCAGCTCCTGGACAGGGGGCGCAGAGGAGACCCAGTACTTC	CASSSWTGGAEETQYF
few	TRBV6-2/TRBV6-3	-	TRBJ1-1	TGTGCCAGCAGTTACCGAGCGACAGGCGTTAACACTGAAGCTTTCTTT	CASSYRATGVNTEAFF
-	TRBV7-9	TRBD1	TRBJ2-1	TGTGCCTGCAGCCCACCGACAGGGAATGAGCAGTTCTTC	CACSPPTGNEQFF
-	TRBV12-3/TRBV12-4	TRBD1	TRBJ2-3	TGTGCCAGCATCTTACAGGGGATTGAAAATACGCAGTATTTT	CASILQGIENTQYF
-	TRBV2	TRBD1	TRBJ1-1	TGTGCCAGCCGCTTGTGGGACAGCAACACTGAAGCTTTCTTT	CASRLWDSNTEAFF
once	TRBV24-1	-	TRBJ1-2	TGTGCCACCAGTGATTTCTCCAATAACTATGGCTATACCTTC	CATSDFSNNYGYTF
-	TRBV29-1	-	TRBJ2-3	TGCAGCGTTGAAGCGCAGTATTTT	CSVEAQYF
-	TRBV10-2	-	TRBJ1-2	TGCGCCAGCAGTGAAGGTGGGCTGTCTGGCTACACCTTC	CASSEGGLSGYTF
-	TRBV29-1	TRBD1	TRBJ1-4	TGCAGCGTGGGAGAACAGGGGGCGTATGAAAAACTGTTTTTT	CSVGEQGAYEKLFF
-	TRBV14	-	TRBJ2-1	TGTGCCAGCAGCCGAACATACAGGGCCACCCACAATGAGCAGTTCTTC	CASSRTYRATHNEQFF
-	TRBV12-3/TRBV12-4	TRBD1	TRBJ1-2	TGTGCCAGCAGTTCCCAGGGGGCGGTGCGAGGCTACACCTTC	CASSSQGAVRGYTF
-	TRBV11-2	-	TRBJ2-3	TGTGCCAGCAGCCCCCATCGGCGGGGTAACACAGATACGCAGTATTTT	CASSPHRRGNTDTQYF
once	TRBV20-1	TRBD2	TRBJ2-5	TGCAGTGCAGTGGGGACTAGCGGGATTACGAATGAGCAGTACTTC	CSAVGTSGITNEQYF